This T cell receptor (beta chain) was documented in a study of Ad26.COV2.S vaccination and SARS-CoV-2 variants (dated by TCRdb to the early 2020s). Some background on the complete study: Donors in the vaccine arm were drawn from COV1001, a phase I-IIa trial of Ad26.COV2.S in healthy adults that was multicentre, randomized, double-blind and placebo-controlled. Ad26.COV2.S was given intramuscularly at 5x10^10 or 1x10^11 viral particles, as a single shot or as two shots 56 days apart. The specificity and breadth of SARS-CoV-2-reactive T cell receptors after Ad26.COV2.S vaccination were assessed by TCRbeta repertoire sequencing. The TCR-sequenced set comprised approximately 32 samples: roughly 19 Ad26.COV2.S vaccine recipients, 5 placebo recipients and 8 SARS-CoV-2 convalescent individuals. Participants in the trial were split at random into five groups of five each, receiving low-dose or high-dose Ad26.COV2.S once or twice, or else placebo on both occasions. Throughout the experiments and outcome assessment, investigators stayed blinded to trial group allocation.

V loses 0 bases, J loses 4 bases, and the germline ends lie 6 bases apart. Counted from cysteine to phenylalanine, this CDR3 has 13 amino acids. CDR3 DNA only is kept here, 39 bases in frame from base 1. The germline V gene supplies CDR1 ENHRY and CDR2 SYGVKD. The immunoSEQ Assay was used to sequence TCRbeta CDR3 regions. After extraction, genomic DNA underwent amplification by bias-controlled multiplex PCR, followed by high-throughput sequencing. The original pipeline was this. To quantify the absolute abundance of every unique TCRbeta CDR3 region, sequences were collapsed and filtered. T cell fraction was estimated by normalizing TCRbeta template counts to usable DNA, which was measured by amplifying reference genes present in all nucleated cells. Repertoire TCRs were annotated as SARS-CoV-2-specific by exact matching of V gene, CDR3 amino acid sequence and J gene to a known reactive TCR set. The reference SARS-CoV-2 TCR set was derived from MIRA and filtered for enrichment in COVID-19-positive ImmuneCODE repertoires, a step that removed public or cross-reactive TCRs. Using the MIRA antigens, annotated TCRs were further analysed by specific ORF or by position within an ORF. Breadth was defined as annotated unique rearrangements over total unique productive rearrangements; depth was the summed frequency of those rearrangements. Two-sided Wilcoxon rank-sum tests were applied when comparing TCR breadth between groups. TCRdb re-hosts the immuneACCESS table, in-frame sequences only. Its copies lack some clones; in the studies checked, an unresolved V gene accounts for under half of them, and the cause for the rest is not known. V and J calls and clone size are those listed in that table; D and trimming were worked out from the DNA. This sample comprises a few hundred thousand clones, approximately 91% of them detected only once. The top ten clones comprise 1.5% to 2% of the sample.

The paper's findings and limits, for the study overall: Comparing responses between vaccine doses or regimens was not something the study was powered to do. The authors noted that total T cell responses may have been underestimated by the TCR breadth and depth analyses. Substantial breadth of spike-specific CD8+ and CD4+ T cell responses was reported after vaccination. Comparable non-spike TCR breadth was observed between vaccine and placebo recipients, consistent with only spike being contained in the vaccine. Compared with placebo recipients, Ad26.COV2.S recipients showed higher spike-specific TCR breadth (P = 0.0014).

About this clone itself: Its specific antigen is unknown. No clone much larger than this one lies a single base away; base qualities are absent.

The meaning of the sample's treatment or condition label: roughly 20 received Ad26.COV2.S at low or high dose, single or two shots; several received placebo; per-sample allocation not given. For vaccine and placebo recipients, the sequenced repertoires came from samples collected on day 63 after the first injection. Between 29 July and 7 August 2020, Cohort 1b enrolled about two dozen adults aged 18-55 years at one site in Boston, USA. As a vaccine, Ad26.COV2.S was a replication-incompetent adenovirus type 26 vector that expressed a prefusion-stabilized SARS-CoV-2 spike protein derived from the original Wuhan strain.

The source of this sequence is a person aged 18-60 years who received the Ad26.COV2.S COVID-19 vaccine or a placebo. The material was peripheral blood, obtained in a trial of Ad26.COV2.S vaccine versus placebo. The chain joins TRBV10-3 to TRBJ1-1, with the D gene not confidently named. The base sequence is TGTGCCATCAGTGAGTCGATAGGCACTGAAGCTTTCTTT. This translates into CAISESIGTEAFF.